This T cell receptor (beta chain) was captured by sequencing in a study of T cell clonotyping in hematopoietic cell transplantation. Study conclusions and caveats: Higher Inverse Simpson Index values in graft donor and pretransplant recipient predicted broader posttransplant TCR diversity. Recipient TCR diversity dropped after transplant; expanded clonotypes rose from day 30 to 180.

Described time point: recipient sample about 28 days before transplant, after cytoreduction. Recipient blood drawn about 28 days pretransplant and days 30, 100, 180 after. As to this clone: Its antigen is currently unknown.

The repertoire was sequenced with immunoSEQ multiplex PCR; TCRdb's copy has only in-frame clones and lacks some. The sample includes roughly 50,000 clones, about nine tenths of them seen just once. Germline V gives CDR1 LNHNV, CDR2 YYDKDF (reference sequence). The V and J ends lost 4 bases and 7 bases, in that order; junction bases with no gene match: 8. This CDR3 spans 16 amino acids. This material consisted of peripheral blood mononuclear cells, taken before stem cell transplant. The genes are TRBV15 and TRBJ2-1; 12 nucleotides match TRBD2. This receptor was identified in a man aged 55-75 years with biphenotypic leukemia. Some clones in this sample may be carry-over from other donors' samples. This CDR3 reads CATSKLLAGGSNEQFF. The CDR3 DNA is TGTGCCACCAGCAAGCTTCTAGCGGGAGGGTCAAATGAGCAGTTCTTC.